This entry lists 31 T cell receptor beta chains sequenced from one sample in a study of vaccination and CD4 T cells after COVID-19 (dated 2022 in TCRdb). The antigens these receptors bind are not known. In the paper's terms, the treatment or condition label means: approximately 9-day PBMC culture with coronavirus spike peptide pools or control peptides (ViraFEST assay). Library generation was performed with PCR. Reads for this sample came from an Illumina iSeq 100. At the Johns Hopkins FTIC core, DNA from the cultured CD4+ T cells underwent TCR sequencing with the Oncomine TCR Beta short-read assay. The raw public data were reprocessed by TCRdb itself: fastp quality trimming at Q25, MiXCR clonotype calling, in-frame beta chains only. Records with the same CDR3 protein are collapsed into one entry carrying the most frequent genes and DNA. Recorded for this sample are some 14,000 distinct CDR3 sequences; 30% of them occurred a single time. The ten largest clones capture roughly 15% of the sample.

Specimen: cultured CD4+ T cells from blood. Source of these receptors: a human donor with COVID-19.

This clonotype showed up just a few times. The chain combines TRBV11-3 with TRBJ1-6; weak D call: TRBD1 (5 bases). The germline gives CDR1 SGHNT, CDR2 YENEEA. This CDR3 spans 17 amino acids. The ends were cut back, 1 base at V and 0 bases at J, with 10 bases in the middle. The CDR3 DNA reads TGTGCCAGCAGCTTAGTCGCGGGGCTCTCCTATAATTCACCCCTCCACTTT. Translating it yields CASSLVAGLSYNSPLHF. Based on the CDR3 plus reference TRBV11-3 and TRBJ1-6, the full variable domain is EAGVVQSPRYKIIEKKQPVAFWCNPISGHNTLYWYLQNLGQGPELLIRYENEEAVDDSQLPKDRFSAERLKGVDSTLKIQPAELGDSAVYLCASSLVAGLSYNSPLHFGNGTRLTVT.

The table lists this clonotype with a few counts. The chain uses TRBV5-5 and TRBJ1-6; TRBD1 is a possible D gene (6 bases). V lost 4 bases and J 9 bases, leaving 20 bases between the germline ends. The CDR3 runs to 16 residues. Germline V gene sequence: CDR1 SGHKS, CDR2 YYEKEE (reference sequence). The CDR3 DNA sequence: TGTGCCAGCAGCCTTGACCAGGGGATTTTAGGTTCACCCCTCCACTTT. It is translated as CASSLDQGILGSPLHF.

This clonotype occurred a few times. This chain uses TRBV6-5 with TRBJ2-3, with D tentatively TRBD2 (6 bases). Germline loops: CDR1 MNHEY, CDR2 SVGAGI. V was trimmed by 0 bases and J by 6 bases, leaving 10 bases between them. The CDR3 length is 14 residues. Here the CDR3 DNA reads TGTGCCAGCAGTTACTCGGGTGGGGGGGATACGCAGTATTTT. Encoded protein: CASSYSGGGDTQYF.

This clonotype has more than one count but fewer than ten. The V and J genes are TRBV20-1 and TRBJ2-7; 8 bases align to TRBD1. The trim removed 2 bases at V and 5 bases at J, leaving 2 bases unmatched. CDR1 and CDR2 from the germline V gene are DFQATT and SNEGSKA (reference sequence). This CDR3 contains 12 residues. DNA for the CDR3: TGCAGTGCTAGACAGGGGGCCAACGAGCAGTACTTC. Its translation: CSARQGANEQYF.

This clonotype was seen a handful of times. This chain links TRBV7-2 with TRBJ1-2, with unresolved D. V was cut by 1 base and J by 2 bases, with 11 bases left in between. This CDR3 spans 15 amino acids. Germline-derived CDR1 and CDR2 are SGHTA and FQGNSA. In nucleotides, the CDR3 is TGTGCCAGCAGCTTAGGAAGAGGGTTAAACTATGGCTACACCTTC. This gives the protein CASSLGRGLNYGYTF.

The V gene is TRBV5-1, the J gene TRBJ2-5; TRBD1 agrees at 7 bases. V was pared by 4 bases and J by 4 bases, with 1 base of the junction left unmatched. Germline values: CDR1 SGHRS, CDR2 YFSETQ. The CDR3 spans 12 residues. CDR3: CASSTGVETQYF. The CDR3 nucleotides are TGCGCCAGCAGCACAGGGGTAGAGACCCAGTACTTC.

The CDR3 loop reads CASSWGTGTNQPQHF. CDR3 nucleotide sequence: TGTGCCAGCAGCTGGGGGACAGGGACCAATCAGCCCCAGCATTTT. This sequence joins TRBV5-5 and TRBJ1-5, with 9 bases fitting TRBD1. The CDR3 has 15 amino acids. The trim removed 3 bases at V and 3 bases at J, leaving 4 bases unmatched. The germline V gene has CDR1 SGHKS and CDR2 YYEKEE (reference sequence). Full variable domain (rest looked up from reference TRBV5-5 and TRBJ1-5): DAGVTQSPTHLIKTRGQQVTLRCSPISGHKSVSWYQQVLGQGPQFIFQYYEKEERGRGNFPDRFSARQFPNYSSELNVNALLLGDSALYLCASSWGTGTNQPQHFGDGTRLSIL.

The CDR3 coding sequence is TGTGCCACCAGTGACTCCGCGACAGGGGCGTACGAGCAGTACTTC. Amino acids: CATSDSATGAYEQYF. This chain joins TRBV24-1 and TRBJ2-7, with 8 bases that match TRBD1. The CDR3 is 15 amino acids. V lost 4 bases to trimming and J lost 4 bases; unmatched junction nucleotides: 8. Germline-derived CDR1 and CDR2 are KGHDR and SFDVKD.

The chain's CDR3 is CASSLRTGTVLNTEAFF. The CDR3 bases are TGTGCCAGCAGTCTAAGAACCGGGACAGTCTTGAACACTGAAGCTTTCTTT. The chain combines TRBV12-3 or TRBV12-4 with TRBJ1-1, with 7 nucleotides matching TRBD1. The CDR3 is made up of 17 amino acids. After removal of 5 bases from V and 0 bases from J, the junction contained 12 bases not matched to a gene.

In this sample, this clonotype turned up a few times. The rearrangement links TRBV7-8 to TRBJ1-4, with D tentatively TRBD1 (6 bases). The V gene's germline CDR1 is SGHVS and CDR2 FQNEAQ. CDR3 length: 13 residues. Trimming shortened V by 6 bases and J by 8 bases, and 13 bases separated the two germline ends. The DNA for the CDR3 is TGTGCCAGCAGGCGGGGGGCCACCGAAAAACTGTTTTTT. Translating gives CASRRGATEKLFF. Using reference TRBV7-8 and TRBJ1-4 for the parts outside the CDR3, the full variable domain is GAGVSQSPRYKVAKRGQDVALRCDPISGHVSLFWYQQALGQGPEFLTYFQNEAQLDKSGLPSDRFFAERPEGSVSTLKIQRTQQEDSAVYLCASRRGATEKLFFGSGTQLSVL.

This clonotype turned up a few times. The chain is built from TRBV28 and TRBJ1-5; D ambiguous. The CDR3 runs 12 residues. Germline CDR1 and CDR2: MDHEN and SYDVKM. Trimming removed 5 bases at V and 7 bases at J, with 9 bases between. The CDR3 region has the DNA TGTGCCAGCAGTATCCCGACACAGCCCCAGCATTTT. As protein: CASSIPTQPQHF.

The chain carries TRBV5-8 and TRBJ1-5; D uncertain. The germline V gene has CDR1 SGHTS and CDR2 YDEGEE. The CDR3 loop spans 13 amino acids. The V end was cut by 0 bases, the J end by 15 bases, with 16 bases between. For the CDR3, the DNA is TGTGCCAGCAGCTTGGCCATCGAAGGAATCTGGCATTTT. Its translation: CASSLAIEGIWHF. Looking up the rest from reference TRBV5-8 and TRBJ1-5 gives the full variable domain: EAGVTQSPTHLIKTRGQQATLRCSPISGHTSVYWYQQALGLGLQFLLWYDEGEERNRGNFPPRFSGRQFPNYSSELNVNALELEDSALYLCASSLAIEGIWHFGDGTRLSIL.

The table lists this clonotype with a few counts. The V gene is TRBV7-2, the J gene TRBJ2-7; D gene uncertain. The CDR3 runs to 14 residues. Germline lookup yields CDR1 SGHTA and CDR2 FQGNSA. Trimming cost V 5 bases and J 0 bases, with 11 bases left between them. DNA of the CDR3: TGTGCCAGCAGCCCGGCGGCCGTCTCCTACGAGCAGTACTTC. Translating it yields CASSPAAVSYEQYF.

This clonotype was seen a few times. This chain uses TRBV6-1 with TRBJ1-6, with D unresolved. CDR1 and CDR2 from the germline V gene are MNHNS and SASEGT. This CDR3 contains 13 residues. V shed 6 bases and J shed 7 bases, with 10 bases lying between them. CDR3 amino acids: CASRAAVNSPLHF. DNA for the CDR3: TGTGCCAGCAGGGCCGCGGTGAATTCACCCCTCCACTTT.

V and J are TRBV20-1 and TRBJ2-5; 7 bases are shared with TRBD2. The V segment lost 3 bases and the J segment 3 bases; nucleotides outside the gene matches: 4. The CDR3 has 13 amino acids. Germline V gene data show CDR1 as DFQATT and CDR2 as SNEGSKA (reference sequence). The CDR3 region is CSARMGLKETQYF. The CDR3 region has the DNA TGCAGTGCTAGGATGGGACTAAAAGAGACCCAGTACTTC.

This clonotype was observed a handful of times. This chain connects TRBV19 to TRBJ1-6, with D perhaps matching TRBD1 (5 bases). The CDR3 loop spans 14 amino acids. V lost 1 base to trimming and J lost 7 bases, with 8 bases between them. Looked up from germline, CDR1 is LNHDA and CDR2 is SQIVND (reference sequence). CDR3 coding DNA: TGTGCCAGTAGTATAGGAGGGGCCAATTCACCCCTCCACTTT. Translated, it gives CASSIGGANSPLHF.

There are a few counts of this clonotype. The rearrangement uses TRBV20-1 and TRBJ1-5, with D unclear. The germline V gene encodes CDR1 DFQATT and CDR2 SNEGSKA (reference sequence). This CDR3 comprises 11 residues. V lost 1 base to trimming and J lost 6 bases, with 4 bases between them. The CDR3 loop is CSARGPQPQHF. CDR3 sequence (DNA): TGCAGTGCTAGAGGGCCTCAGCCCCAGCATTTT.

The CDR3 coding sequence is TGTGCCAGCAGTTTTGGTGTCAGAAGCACTGAAGCTTTCTTT. Translation gives CASSFGVRSTEAFF. The V gene is TRBV27, the J gene TRBJ1-1, with D unclear. Trimming took off 3 bases at V and 4 bases at J, with 12 bases between the two ends. Germline lookup yields CDR1 MNHEY and CDR2 SMNVEV (reference sequence). CDR3 length equals 14 residues.

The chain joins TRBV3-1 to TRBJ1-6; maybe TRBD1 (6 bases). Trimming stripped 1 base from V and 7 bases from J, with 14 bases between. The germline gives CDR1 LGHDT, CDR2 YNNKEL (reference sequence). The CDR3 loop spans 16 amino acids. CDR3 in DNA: TGTGCCAGCAGCCAAGGAAGGGGACAAACAAATTCACCCCTCCACTTT. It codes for CASSQGRGQTNSPLHF.

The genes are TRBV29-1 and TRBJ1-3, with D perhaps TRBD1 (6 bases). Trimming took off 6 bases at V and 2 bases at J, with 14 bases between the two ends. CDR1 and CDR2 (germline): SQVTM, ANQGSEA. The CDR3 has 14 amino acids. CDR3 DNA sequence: TGCAGCGTGGGGGGCGGTCTAGCTGGAAACACCATATATTTT. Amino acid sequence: CSVGGGLAGNTIYF.

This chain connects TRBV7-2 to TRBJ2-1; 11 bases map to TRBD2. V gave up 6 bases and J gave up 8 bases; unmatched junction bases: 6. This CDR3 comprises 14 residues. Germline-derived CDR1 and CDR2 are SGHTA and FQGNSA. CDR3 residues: CASRDNSGGDEQFF. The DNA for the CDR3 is TGTGCCAGCAGAGACAATAGCGGGGGGGATGAGCAGTTCTTC.

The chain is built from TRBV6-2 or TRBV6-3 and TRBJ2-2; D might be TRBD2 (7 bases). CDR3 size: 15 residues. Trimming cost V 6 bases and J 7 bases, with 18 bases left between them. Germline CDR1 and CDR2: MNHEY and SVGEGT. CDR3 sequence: CASRNRGGAGGELFF. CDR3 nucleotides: TGTGCCAGCAGAAACCGAGGGGGGGCCGGCGGGGAGCTGTTTTTT.

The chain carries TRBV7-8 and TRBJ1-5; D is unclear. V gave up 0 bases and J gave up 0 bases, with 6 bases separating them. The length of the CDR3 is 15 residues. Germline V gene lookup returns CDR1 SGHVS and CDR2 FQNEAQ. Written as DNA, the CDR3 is TGTGCCAGCAGCTTAGCAGCGAATAGCAATCAGCCCCAGCATTTT. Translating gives CASSLAANSNQPQHF.

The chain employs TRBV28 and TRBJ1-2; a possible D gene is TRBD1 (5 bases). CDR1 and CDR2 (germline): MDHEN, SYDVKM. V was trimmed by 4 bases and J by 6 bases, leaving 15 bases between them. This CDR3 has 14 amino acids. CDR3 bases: TGTGCCAGCAGTTCCGCGGGGCTATCGGATGGCTACACCTTC. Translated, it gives CASSSAGLSDGYTF.

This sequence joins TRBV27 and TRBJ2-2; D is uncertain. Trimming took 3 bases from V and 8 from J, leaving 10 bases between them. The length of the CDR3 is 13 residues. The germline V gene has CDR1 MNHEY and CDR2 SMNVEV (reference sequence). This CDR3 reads CASSLWVSGELFF. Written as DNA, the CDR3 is TGTGCCAGCAGTTTGTGGGTTTCAGGGGAGCTGTTTTTT.

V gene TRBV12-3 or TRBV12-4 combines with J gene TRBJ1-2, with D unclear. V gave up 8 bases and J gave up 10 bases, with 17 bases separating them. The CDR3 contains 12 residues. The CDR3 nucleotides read TGTGCCAGCGGATCTCTCCGGAAGATCTACACCTTC. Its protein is CASGSLRKIYTF.

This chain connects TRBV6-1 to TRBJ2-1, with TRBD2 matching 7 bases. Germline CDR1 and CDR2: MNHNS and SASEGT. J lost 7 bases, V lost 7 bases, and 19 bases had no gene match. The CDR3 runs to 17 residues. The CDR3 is CASTVSWSGGGGNEQFF. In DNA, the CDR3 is TGTGCCAGCACAGTTAGTTGGAGCGGCGGGGGTGGGAATGAGCAGTTCTTC.

The CDR3 region has the DNA TGCGCCAGCAGCCCTACACCGACAGGGGATAATTCACCCCTCCACTTT. Translating gives CASSPTPTGDNSPLHF. The rearrangement uses TRBV5-1 and TRBJ1-6, with 8 bases fitting TRBD1. Trimming took 4 bases from V and 5 from J; bases not matched to a gene: 8. Germline CDR1 reads SGHRS; CDR2 reads YFSETQ. The CDR3 is made up of 16 amino acids.

The CDR3 reads CSASGGRKGNIQYF. CDR3 coding DNA: TGCAGTGCTAGTGGGGGCCGCAAGGGAAACATTCAGTACTTC. The chain recombines TRBV20-1 with TRBJ2-4; tentative D call: TRBD1 (6 bases). The CDR3 spans 14 residues. The germline V and J ends were trimmed by 3 bases and 6 bases, with 15 bases remaining between them. Germline CDR1 and CDR2: DFQATT and SNEGSKA (reference sequence).

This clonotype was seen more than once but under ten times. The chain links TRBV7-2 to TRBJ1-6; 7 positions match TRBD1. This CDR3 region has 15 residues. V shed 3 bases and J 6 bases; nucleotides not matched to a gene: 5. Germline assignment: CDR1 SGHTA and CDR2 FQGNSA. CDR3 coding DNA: TGTGCCAGCAGCTTGTTGACAGGGCGTAATTCACCCCTCCACTTT. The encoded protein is CASSLLTGRNSPLHF.

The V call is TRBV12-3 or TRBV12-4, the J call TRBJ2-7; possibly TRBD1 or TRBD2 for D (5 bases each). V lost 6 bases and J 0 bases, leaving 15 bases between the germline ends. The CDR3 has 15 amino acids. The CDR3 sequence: CASSDNRDVSYEQYF. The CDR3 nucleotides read TGTGCCAGCAGCGATAACCGGGACGTCTCCTACGAGCAGTACTTC.